The TCR beta chain under discussion was sequenced for a study of blood T cells in healthy people across ages. The overall study: Capturing about one barcoded beta molecule per two T cells was achieved by template switching.

Combining a sample-barcoded 5' primer with a J-beta primer mix, a second PCR ran for roughly 7 to 12 cycles. Each single sample gave us at least 2.5 million CDR3-containing paired-end reads. Each CDR3 protein gets one entry after TCRdb re-called the 5' RACE reads with MiXCR. This sample yields more than 600,000 distinct CDR3 sequences, of which about 25% are seen a single time; roughly 9% belongs to the top ten. The germline gives CDR1 SGHRS, CDR2 YFSETQ. J gave up 5 bases and V 4 bases, and 13 bases lay outside the gene matches. The CDR3 is made up of 18 amino acids. These data are also associated with another study on T cells of mothers and their children. From that paper: A handful of children and their three healthy Caucasian mothers were the donors. Roughly 2.8 million TCR beta reads per child versus over 8.5 million per mother.

The chain carries TRBV5-1 and TRBJ2-5; 14 bases align to TRBD2. The clonotype originates from a boy between 5 and 17 years old in good health. Sequenced sample: blood. The CDR3: CASSKLPGLAGAGETQYF. CDR3 DNA sequence: TGCGCCAGCAGCAAGCTACCGGGACTAGCGGGGGCGGGGGAGACCCAGTACTTC.